This TCR beta chain is drawn from a study of regulatory T cells in long-lasting Graves disease (dated by TCRdb to the early 2020s). Regarding the research as a whole: Patients with newly diagnosed Graves' disease had been on antithyroid drugs for under 3 months. This study used TCR sequencing and RNA sequencing of peripheral blood to compare persistent Graves' disease patients against newly diagnosed Graves' disease patients. The study was conducted in China and was registered as a clinical trial. A total of 33 samples underwent TCR sequencing, from about 13 patients with persistent Graves' disease and 20 or so patients with newly diagnosed Graves' disease.

Taken from cysteine to phenylalanine, the CDR3 has 18 residues. The retained sequence is limited to the CDR3, 54 bases, with the frame set at the first base. V ends up 5 bases short and J 3 bases short, with an unmatched junction base count of 10. For CDR1 and CDR2, the germline V gene (reference sequence) lists LNHDA and SQIVND. Interpreted using the paper, the time point label stands for: newly diagnosed GD, antithyroid drugs for less than 3 months. For both TCR sequencing and RNA sequencing, RNA was extracted from PBMCs using TRIzol. Graves' disease was diagnosed according to American Thyroid Association guidelines. The patients came from an endocrinology department in Xi'an, China. Each patient gave roughly 8.4 milliliters of peripheral blood, collected in an EDTA anticoagulant tube. Ficoll Paque Plus density gradient separation was used to isolate PBMCs, and no further T cell sorting was performed. An Agilent 2100 Bioanalyzer and agarose gel were used to check RNA quality, and a NanoDrop 2000 was used to measure RNA concentration.

Libraries came from multiplex PCR. The instrument was an Illumina HiSeq 4000. CDR3 regions were amplified by Arm-PCR with iRepertoire HTBI primers to construct TCR beta libraries. Before sequencing, the PCR products underwent gel purification. In the paper's pipeline: Across samples, around 58 TRBV and 12 to 15 TRBJ segments were identified and used for gene usage analysis of CDR3 amino acid clonotypes. Filtered high-quality paired reads were merged into contigs using COPE and FqMerger. BLAST was used to align contigs to the IMGT TRBV, TRBD and TRBJ reference genes, and CDR3 was defined following IMGT. Highly expanded clones were defined as clonotypes with a frequency above 0.1%. Shannon entropy was used to measure repertoire diversity, and the Gini coefficient was used to measure V-J evenness. Public clonotypes were defined as clonotypes shared by more than one individual. In-frame beta chains were kept once TCRdb had trimmed the public reads at Q25 with fastp and called clones with MiXCR. Every CDR3 protein is listed once, alongside the most common genes and DNA of its rows. TCRdb, not the original authors, processed these V and J calls. The sample records approximately 360,000 distinct CDR3 sequences, approximately 12% of which are singletons. The biggest ten clones account for under 20% of the sample.

Results and caveats for the whole study, not just this receptor: A larger number of public clonotypes was shared among persistent patients (about 2,700) than among newly diagnosed patients (around 970). The small sample size was acknowledged by the authors as a limitation that may reduce accuracy. Sequencing and analysis were restricted to the TCR beta chain. TRBV28, TRBJ1-2 and TRBJ2-5 were preferentially used in persistent disease, while TRBV20-1 and TRBJ2-1 were favored in newly diagnosed disease. Peripheral blood alone was examined, since thyroid tissue, which constituted the primary lesion, could not be accessed. Compared with newly diagnosed patients, patients with persistent Graves' disease had lower TCR Shannon entropy and fewer highly expanded clones, which suggests clonal expansion.

This clonotype has ten or more counts. Which antigen it targets is not known. Within one base of it there is no much larger clone, and no base qualities were kept. In addition, the sample was reused for a study of T cells in Graves' hyperthyroidism and ophthalmopathy. Per the second study: Graves' hyperthyroidism was defined as stable when no progression to ophthalmopathy occurred over 18 months of follow-up. Hyperthyroidism patients were newly diagnosed, with disease duration under 2 months, and aged 18 to 65 years. The study excluded patients with uncontrolled infections, other autoimmune diseases, pregnancy or lactation. Diagnoses were based on clinical symptoms, serum thyroxine and TRAb, thyroid ultrasound and orbital computed tomography. The first round of RT-PCR for the TCR CDR3 was performed with the HTBI primer set and the Qiagen OneStep RT-PCR kit. Blood samples also contained most of the expanded thyroid clonotypes (frequency above 0.001), which suggests that blood repertoires may reflect thyroid immune responses. A model built on a 13 V-J signature distinguished ophthalmopathy from stable hyperthyroidism, reaching 87.88% sensitivity and about 81% specificity in cross-validation and 80%/75% in testing. In validation, progression to ophthalmopathy was predicted by the model with 70.59% sensitivity and 72% to 85% specificity, a median of around 6.5 months before onset. A discovery cohort of roughly 100 patients, about 40 with Graves' ophthalmopathy and approximately 57 with stable Graves' hyperthyroidism, was used to find distinguishing TCR V-J signatures. Whether ophthalmopathy could be predicted prospectively was tested in an independent validation cohort made up of roughly 19 hyperthyroidism patients plus 17 patients who later progressed to ophthalmopathy. For training and testing, the roughly 97 patients in the discovery cohort were randomly divided in a 7:3 ratio. The study also compared thyroid tissue and blood T-cell repertoires from 5 to 7 Graves' hyperthyroidism patients. After sampling, hyperthyroidism patients received methimazole starting at 30 mg daily, and ophthalmopathy patients received high-dose intravenous methylprednisolone. The libraries were constructed in a second round of multiplex PCR and then size-selected and purified. The libraries were sequenced on an Illumina HiSeq2000 using paired-end 100 bp reads. Raw data were processed with SOAPnuke, discarding reads with adapters, uncalled bases, mean Phred below 15, or no exact constant-primer or identifier match. High-quality paired reads were merged using COPE v1.2.5, and each unique nucleotide sequence was defined as a clonotype. MiTCR v1.1 was used to align clonotypes to the IMGT TRBV, TRBD and TRBJ reference segments. Only V-J combinations with frequency above 0.0001, covering 99% to 99.2% of repertoires, were analysed. The TCS score was defined as F50 (clonal expansion) divided by E x V (chaos), with BLOSUM62-based TCRdist calculated between CDR3 peptides within each V-J. Welch's t-statistics and random forest reduced 450 to 600 V-J features to around 14, which were used in a naive Bayes classifier (R e1071). No statistical method was used to fix the sample size in advance, and group allocation was not hidden from the investigators. The paper describes TCR Vbeta CDR3 sequencing of 120 to 150 peripheral blood samples, made up of approximately 40 ophthalmopathy patients, around 78 hyperthyroidism patients and roughly 17 progressor patients.

This sequence was found in a woman between 18 and 29 years old with Graves disease. Donor details come from another sample of the same person, matched by shared clones. The sequencing used peripheral blood mononuclear cells (PBMCs), collected at new diagnosis, from a patient treated with antithyroid drugs. The rearranged chain carries TRBV19 and TRBJ2-1; a stretch of 13 junction bases matches TRBD2. The DNA reads TGTGCCAGTAGTCCTTGGACTAGCGGGAGATATTACTACAATGAGCAGTTCTTC. It specifies CASSPWTSGRYYYNEQFF.